Listed here is a single T cell receptor (beta chain). Its antigen is as yet unknown. The data stem from a study of cytomegalovirus exposure and HLA in healthy donors. Study-wide points: Looking again later, the authors saw that most CMV-associated TCR beta chains seemed HLA-restricted.

Both 60 Vbeta primers and 13 Jbeta primers went into the PCR. The data were produced by immunoSEQ multiplex PCR, yet TCRdb's version contains in-frame clones alone and is incomplete. The sample lists around 190,000 clones, over 75% occurring once. The receptor's source is a man aged 55 to 70 in good health and CMV-seronegative. The material sequenced was PBMCs.

CDR3 bases: TGTGCCACCCTCCGTCGGGGGGCATATGGCTACACCTTC. Residues: CATLRRGAYGYTF. The chain recombines TRBV6-5 with TRBJ1-2; a possible D gene is TRBD1 (6 bases). The CDR3 is made up of 13 amino acids. Trimming took off 10 bases at V and 5 bases at J, with 17 bases between the two ends. CDR1 and CDR2 from the germline V gene are MNHEY and SVGAGI.